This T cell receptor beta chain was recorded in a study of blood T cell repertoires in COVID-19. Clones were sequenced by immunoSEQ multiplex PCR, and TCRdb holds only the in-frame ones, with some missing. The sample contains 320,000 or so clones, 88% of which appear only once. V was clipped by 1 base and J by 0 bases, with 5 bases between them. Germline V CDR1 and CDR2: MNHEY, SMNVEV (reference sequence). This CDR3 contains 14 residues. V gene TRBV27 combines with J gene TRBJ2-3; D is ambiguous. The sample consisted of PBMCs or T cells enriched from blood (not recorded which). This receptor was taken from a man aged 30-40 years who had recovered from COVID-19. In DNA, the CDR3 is TGTGCCAGCAGTTTATTGGCCAGCACAGATACGCAGTATTTT. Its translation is CASSLLASTDTQYF.